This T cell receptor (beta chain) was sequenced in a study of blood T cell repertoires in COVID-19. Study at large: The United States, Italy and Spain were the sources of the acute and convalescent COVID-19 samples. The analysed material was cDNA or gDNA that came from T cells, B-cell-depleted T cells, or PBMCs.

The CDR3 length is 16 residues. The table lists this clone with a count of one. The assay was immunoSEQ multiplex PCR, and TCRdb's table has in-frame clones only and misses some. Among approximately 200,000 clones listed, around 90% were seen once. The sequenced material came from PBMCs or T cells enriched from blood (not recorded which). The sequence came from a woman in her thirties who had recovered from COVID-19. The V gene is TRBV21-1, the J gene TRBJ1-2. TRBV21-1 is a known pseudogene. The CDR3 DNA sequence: TGTGCCAGCAGTCCGACCGACCGGGGGTCGGACTATGGCTACACCTTC. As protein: CASSPTDRGSDYGYTF.